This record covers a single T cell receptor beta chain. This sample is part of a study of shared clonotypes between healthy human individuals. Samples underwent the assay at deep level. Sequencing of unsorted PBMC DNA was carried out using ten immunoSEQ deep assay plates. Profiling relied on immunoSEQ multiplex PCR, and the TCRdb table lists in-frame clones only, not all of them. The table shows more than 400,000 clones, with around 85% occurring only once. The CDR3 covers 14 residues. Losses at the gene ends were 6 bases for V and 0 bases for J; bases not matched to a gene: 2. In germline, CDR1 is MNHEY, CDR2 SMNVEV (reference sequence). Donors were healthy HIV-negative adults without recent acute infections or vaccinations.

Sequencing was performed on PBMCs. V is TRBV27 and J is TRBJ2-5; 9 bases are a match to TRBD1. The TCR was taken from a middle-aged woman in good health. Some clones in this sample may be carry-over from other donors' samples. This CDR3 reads CASRDRGYQETQYF. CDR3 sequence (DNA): TGTGCCAGCAGAGACAGGGGGTACCAAGAGACCCAGTACTTC.